Sequencing of this T cell receptor (beta chain) was carried out in a study of T cell repertoires in cytomegalovirus infection. At the level of the study: Indicated by public TCR beta signatures were CMV infection and matching HLA type. Study results and caveats: Cumulative frequency of public TCR beta families picked out carriers of CMV plus the relevant HLA. Predominance within the ex vivo response was attributable to HLA-C-restricted CMV-specific TCR beta clonotypes.

TCRdb reprocessed the reads with MiXCR, giving one entry per CDR3 protein. The sample includes fewer than 550,000 distinct CDR3 sequences, 16% of them seen just once. This CDR3 is built from 14 residues. Germline V gives CDR1 GTSNPN, CDR2 SVGIG (reference sequence). V was clipped by 3 bases and J by 0 bases, with 9 bases between them. As regards this clonotype: Antigen: not known.

This TCR was recovered from a human donor in good health (CMV status not recorded). Some clones in this sample may be carry-over from other donors' samples. The sequenced sample consisted of CD8+ T cells from PBMCs. The chain employs TRBV30 and TRBJ2-1, with D unclear. The CDR3 sequence: CAWRKQSSYNEQFF. CDR3 bases: TGTGCCTGGAGAAAGCAGAGCTCCTACAATGAGCAGTTCTTC.